What follows are 21 T cell receptor beta chains derived from one specimen sequenced in a study of CD8 T cells in Susac syndrome. Random hexamers were used to reverse transcribe about 0.45 to 1 ug of RNA. MiXCR was run by TCRdb on the immunoSEQ multiplex PCR reads, yielding one entry per CDR3 protein. This repertoire shows around 170,000 distinct CDR3 sequences, 95% found once; its top ten account for 0.075% to 0.1%. The sequenced sample consisted of CD4+ T cells from PBMCs. The receptors here all came from a human donor with Susac syndrome.

V usage is TRBV14 and J usage is TRBJ2-7; D is unresolved. Trimming took 4 bases from V and 4 from J, leaving 17 bases between them. CDR1 SGHDN and CDR2 FVKESK come from the germline V gene. CDR3 length: 15 amino acids. This CDR3 is CASSRDARYTYEQYF. For the CDR3, the DNA is TGTGCCAGCAGCCGAGACGCTCGGTACACATACGAGCAGTACTTC. The full variable domain, rest sourced from reference TRBV14 and TRBJ2-7, is EAGVTQFPSHSVIEKGQTVTLRCDPISGHDNLYWYRRVMGKEIKFLLHFVKESKQDESGMPNNRFLAERTGGTYSTLKVQPAELEDSGVYFCASSRDARYTYEQYFGPGTRLTVT.

The rearrangement links TRBV6-5 to TRBJ2-5; D call uncertain. The V and J ends lost 0 bases and 3 bases respectively, with 5 bases between them. This CDR3 is built from 13 residues. Germline CDR1 MNHEY, CDR2 SVGAGI. The CDR3 DNA follows: TGTGCCAGCAGTTACTCAGGGAAAGAGACCCAGTACTTC. It specifies CASSYSGKETQYF.

V is TRBV3-1 and J is TRBJ2-4; D remains ambiguous. Germline lookup yields CDR1 LGHDT and CDR2 YNNKEL (reference sequence). The CDR3 covers 14 residues. Trimming shortened V by 1 base and J by 3 bases, and 7 bases separated the two germline ends. Here the CDR3 reads CASSQVYGKNIQYF. The CDR3 DNA is TGTGCCAGCAGCCAAGTCTACGGCAAAAACATTCAGTACTTC.

This clonotype was seen a single time. The gene calls are TRBV5-6 and TRBJ2-6, with a possible D match to TRBD1 (5 bases). CDR3 size: 17 residues. Per germline, CDR1 SGHDT and CDR2 YYEEEE. V was clipped by 3 bases and J by 4 bases, with 17 bases between them. In DNA form, the CDR3 reads TGTGCCAGCAGCTATGGGGCCGAGCACTTCGGGGCCAACGTCCTGACTTTC. This translates into CASSYGAEHFGANVLTF.

The CDR3, as DNA: TGCAGCGTTGAGAGGCCTGAGACCCAGTACTTC. This codes for CSVERPETQYF. The J gene is TRBJ2-5, the V gene TRBV29-1, with D hard to call. The germline V gene encodes CDR1 SQVTM and CDR2 ANQGSEA. V shed 3 bases and J shed 5 bases, with 7 bases lying between them. The CDR3 is made up of 11 amino acids.

The J gene is TRBJ2-5, the V gene TRBV18; no clear D gene. V dropped 6 bases and J dropped 7 bases, with 9 bases sitting between them. Germline V CDR1 and CDR2: KGHSH, LQKENI. The CDR3 is 11 residues long. The CDR3, as DNA: TGTGCCAGCTCCCCCGATTCGACCCAGTACTTC. Translating it yields CASSPDSTQYF. The full variable domain, with the rest looked up from reference TRBV18 and TRBJ2-5, is NAGVMQNPRHLVRRRGQEARLRCSPMKGHSHVYWYRQLPEEGLKFMVYLQKENIIDESGMPKERFSAEFPKEGPSILRIQQVVRGDSAAYFCASSPDSTQYFGPGTRLLVL.

This clonotype was recorded once. The chain has TRBV18 and TRBJ2-7, with a possible D match to TRBD1 (5 bases). The ends were cut back, 3 bases at V and 2 bases at J, with 11 bases in the middle. The CDR3 runs to 14 residues. In germline, CDR1 is KGHSH, CDR2 LQKENI. CDR3 sequence (DNA): TGTGCCAGCTCACCCAAGGGGCTCACCTACGAGCAGTACTTC. It is translated as CASSPKGLTYEQYF.

The CDR3 is CASSLGPGNTIYF. CDR3 bases: TGTGCCAGCAGCTTGGGTCCTGGAAACACCATATATTTT. V gene TRBV5-6 combines with J gene TRBJ1-3; no firm D call. Deletions cut 0 bases from V and 2 bases from J, with 3 bases between. The germline V gene encodes CDR1 SGHDT and CDR2 YYEEEE. The CDR3 sequence is 13 residues long.

This chain links TRBV6-5 with TRBJ2-7; no clear D gene. Trimming removed 6 bases at V and 0 bases at J, with 12 bases between. CDR3 size: 14 residues. Germline V gene sequence: CDR1 MNHEY, CDR2 SVGAGI. The CDR3 nucleotides read TGTGCCAGCAGCTGGACGGGTAGCTCCTACGAGCAGTACTTC. As protein: CASSWTGSSYEQYF.

CDR3 coding DNA: TGTGCCAGCAGCTTAGCGGTACAGGGCTCACCCCTCCACTTT. Its translation is CASSLAVQGSPLHF. The chain employs TRBV7-2 and TRBJ1-6; D possibly corresponds to TRBD1 (6 bases). V was cut by 0 bases and J by 10 bases, with 10 bases left in between. Germline V lookup: CDR1 SGHTA, CDR2 FQGNSA. The CDR3 runs to 14 residues. Full variable domain (remainder filled in from reference TRBV7-2 and TRBJ1-6): GAGVSQSPSNKVTEKGKDVELRCDPISGHTALYWYRQSLGQGLEFLIYFQGNSAPDKSGLPSDRFSAERTGGSVSTLTIQRTQQEDSAVYLCASSLAVQGSPLHFGNGTRLTVT.

The rearrangement links TRBV7-9 to TRBJ2-3; D might be TRBD2 (7 bases). The CDR3 spans 15 residues. Germline lookup yields CDR1 SEHNR and CDR2 FQNEAQ (reference sequence). Trimming took off 3 bases at V and 2 bases at J, with 12 bases between the two ends. For the CDR3, the DNA is TGTGCCAGCAGCTTGGACGGGGGGCCCACAGATACGCAGTATTTT. Its protein product is CASSLDGGPTDTQYF.

The V call is TRBV6-2 or TRBV6-3, the J call TRBJ2-1; D is undetermined. The CDR3 loop spans 14 amino acids. CDR1 is MNHEY and CDR2 is SVGEGT in the germline V gene. Trimming shortened V by 5 bases and J by 5 bases, and 13 bases separated the two germline ends. This CDR3 reads CASSLPDGNNEQFF. DNA for the CDR3: TGTGCCAGCAGTCTCCCTGACGGAAACAATGAGCAGTTCTTC.

This clonotype has only one observation. This chain joins TRBV6-2 or TRBV6-3 and TRBJ2-7; D is uncertain. Between the trimmed V and J ends, which lost 4 bases and 4 bases, there was a span of 8 bases. The CDR3 extends over 12 amino acids. Germline values: CDR1 MNHEY, CDR2 SVGEGT. The CDR3 protein is CASSFGPYEQYF. DNA of the CDR3: TGTGCCAGCAGTTTCGGGCCGTACGAGCAGTACTTC.

Turning to this clonotype: One junction end does not reproduce the germline sequence, and a read error may be involved. The gene calls are TRBV7-9 and TRBJ2-3; 7 nucleotides line up with TRBD2. From germline, CDR1 is SEHNR and CDR2 FQNEAQ (reference sequence). This CDR3 contains 12 residues. The CDR3 loop is CASSLEGRGTDF. The CDR3 DNA reads as TGTGCCAGCAGCTTAGAAGGGCGGGGGACGGATTTT. Drawing the rest from reference TRBV7-9 and TRBJ2-3, the complete variable domain is DTGVSQNPRHKITKRGQNVTFRCDPISEHNRLYWYRQTLGQGPEFLTYFQNEAQLEKSRLLSDRFSAERPKGSFSTLEIQRTEQGDSAMYLCASSLEGRGTDFGPGTRLTVL.

As DNA, the CDR3 is TGTGCCAGCAGCCTAACGAGGGAGCTGTTTTTT. Amino acids: CASSLTRELFF. The V and J genes are TRBV7-2 and TRBJ2-2; D ambiguous. V was trimmed by 5 bases and J by 9 bases, leaving 7 bases between them. Per germline, CDR1 SGHTA and CDR2 FQGNSA. The CDR3 has 11 amino acids.

The J gene is TRBJ2-5, the V gene TRBV24-1; 7 bases are a match to TRBD1. CDR3 length equals 13 residues. Looked up from germline, CDR1 is KGHDR and CDR2 is SFDVKD. Trimming at V came to 6 bases and at J to 4 bases, leaving 4 bases not matched to a gene. CDR3 coding DNA: TGTGCCACCAGTTCAGGGGGACGAGAGACCCAGTACTTC. Protein: CATSSGGRETQYF.

The chain carries TRBV7-2 and TRBJ2-7; D gene ambiguous. CDR3 length: 16 amino acids. Germline V CDR1 and CDR2: SGHTA, FQGNSA. V was pared by 5 bases and J by 7 bases, with 24 bases between. Written as DNA, the CDR3 is TGTGCCAGCAGCCAACTACCCGCATCCCGGGCAGGAGAGCAGTACTTC. This sequence encodes CASSQLPASRAGEQYF.

CDR3 nucleotide sequence: TGTGCCAGCAGCGATCAGGTCAATCAGCCCCAGCATTTT. This sequence encodes CASSDQVNQPQHF. This chain uses TRBV7-8 with TRBJ1-5; D not resolved. Per germline, CDR1 SGHVS and CDR2 FQNEAQ. The CDR3 is made up of 13 amino acids. V lost 5 bases to trimming and J lost 3 bases, with 8 bases between them.

This sequence joins TRBV4-3 and TRBJ2-3; weak D call: TRBD2 (6 bases). This CDR3 spans 14 amino acids. Trimming stripped 4 bases from V and 4 bases from J, with 12 bases between. The germline gives CDR1 LGHNA, CDR2 YSLEER. The CDR3 here is CASSPGGPADTQYF. CDR3 nucleotide sequence: TGCGCCAGCAGCCCCGGGGGTCCGGCAGATACGCAGTATTTT.

The V and J genes are TRBV20-1 and TRBJ1-4, with 7 bases identical to TRBD1. This CDR3 spans 15 amino acids. V dropped 5 bases and J dropped 0; count of bases not matched to a gene: 6. The germline gives CDR1 DFQATT, CDR2 SNEGSKA (reference sequence). The CDR3 here is CSAGPGQSTNEKLFF. CDR3 coding DNA: TGCAGTGCTGGCCCGGGACAGTCAACTAATGAAAAACTGTTTTTT.

The rearrangement joins TRBV30 to TRBJ2-7, with 9 bases matching TRBD1. V lost 0 bases to trimming and J lost 1 base; unmatched junction nucleotides: 4. This CDR3 region has 15 residues. Germline lookup yields CDR1 GTSNPN and CDR2 SVGIG (reference sequence). CDR3 DNA sequence: TGTGCCTGGAGTGTATCCGGGACAGGGTCCTACGAGCAGTACTTC. Translating it yields CAWSVSGTGSYEQYF.